A single sample is the source of the 32 T cell receptor beta chains below, sequenced in a study of T cell repertoires in ileal Crohn's disease. Assay used: immunoSEQ multiplex PCR; TCRdb lists only in-frame clones, some missing. The sample contains 12,000 to 15,000 clones, 70% to 90% of which appear only once. The source material was ileal tissue. Receptor source: an adult with Crohn's disease.

The CDR3 DNA follows: TGTGCCAGCAGCTCCGGGGGGGCAGGGCGCGCGGAGAGCAATCAGCCCCAGCATTTT. Amino acid sequence: CASSSGGAGRAESNQPQHF. The J gene is TRBJ1-5, the V gene TRBV7-4; weak D call: TRBD1 (6 bases). Germline V CDR1 and CDR2: SGHVT, SQSDAQ. This CDR3 spans 19 amino acids. Trimming stripped 4 bases from V and 1 base from J, with 23 bases between.

This clone was detected once. The J gene is TRBJ1-1, the V gene TRBV11-2; no definite D call. Trimming pared 5 bases from V and 7 bases from J, leaving 8 bases between. This CDR3 region has 11 residues. Germline V lookup: CDR1 SGHAT, CDR2 FQNNGV. CDR3: CASSADIEAFF. As DNA, the CDR3 is TGTGCCAGCAGCGCAGACATTGAAGCTTTCTTT.

This chain joins TRBV7-6 and TRBJ2-3; the D gene is possibly TRBD1 (6 bases). This CDR3 spans 16 amino acids. Germline CDR1 is SGHVS and CDR2 is FNYEAQ. Trimming removed 1 base from V and 1 base from J, with 12 bases in between. The CDR3 sequence is CASSLEWGLGTDTQYF. DNA of the CDR3: TGTGCCAGCAGCTTAGAATGGGGGCTGGGCACAGATACGCAGTATTTT.

J is TRBJ1-1 and V is TRBV6-6; the D gene is possibly TRBD1 (6 bases). V was trimmed by 7 bases and J by 2 bases, leaving 14 bases between them. Germline lookup yields CDR1 MNHNY and CDR2 SVGAGI (reference sequence). The CDR3 runs to 14 residues. The CDR3 nucleotides read TGTGCCAGCAAGGGACCAGGGGTTAACACTGAAGCTTTCTTT. It translates to CASKGPGVNTEAFF.

The CDR3 DNA sequence: TGTGCCAGTAGTTACCGGGACAGGGGGCTAAATGAGCAGTTCTTC. This codes for CASSYRDRGLNEQFF. This chain uses TRBV19 with TRBJ2-1; 12 positions match TRBD1. Trimming removed 5 bases from V and 7 bases from J; junction bases left unmatched: 6. The CDR3 runs to 15 residues. Per germline, CDR1 LNHDA and CDR2 SQIVND (reference sequence).

The V call is TRBV5-6, the J call TRBJ2-3; 8 bases match TRBD1. This CDR3 is built from 12 residues. Germline trimming cut 0 bases from V and 10 bases from J; bases unmatched to any gene: 1. Germline V gene data show CDR1 as SGHDT and CDR2 as YYEEEE. The CDR3 here is CASSLGQGSQYF. CDR3 sequence (DNA): TGTGCCAGCAGCTTGGGACAGGGGTCGCAGTATTTT. Using reference TRBV5-6 and TRBJ2-3 for the parts outside the CDR3, the full variable domain is DAGVTQSPTHLIKTRGQQVTLRCSPKSGHDTVSWYQQALGQGPQFIFQYYEEEERQRGNFPDRFSGHQFPNYSSELNVNALLLGDSALYLCASSLGQGSQYFGPGTRLTVL.

About this clone itself: Since the CDR3 does not end with the conserved phenylalanine or tryptophan, this likely comes from a read error. V usage is TRBV28 and J usage is TRBJ2-7; the match to TRBD2 covers 8 bases. CDR1 is MDHEN and CDR2 is SYDVKM in the germline V gene. Trimming at V came to 6 bases and at J to 3 bases, leaving 10 bases not matched to a gene. CDR3 size: 15 residues. The CDR3 coding sequence is TGTGCCAGCAGCCCGCTGACTAGCGAGTACTACGAGCAGTACCTC. Protein sequence: CASSPLTSEYYEQYL.

This clone was recorded only once. The V call is TRBV9, the J call TRBJ2-1, with TRBD2 matching over 8 bases. The germline V gene encodes CDR1 SGDLS and CDR2 YYNGEE. The CDR3 totals 16 residues. Trimming took 1 base from V and 0 from J; bases not matched to a gene: 3. This chain's CDR3 is CASSVSSGSSYNEQFF. The CDR3 DNA reads as TGTGCCAGCAGCGTATCAAGCGGGAGCTCCTACAATGAGCAGTTCTTC.

In its sample, this clone was seen once. The gene calls are TRBV5-6 and TRBJ2-5; D perhaps matches TRBD2 (5 bases). The CDR3 runs 15 residues. Trimming removed 3 bases from V and 0 bases from J, with 12 bases in between. Germline CDR1 SGHDT, CDR2 YYEEEE. The CDR3 DNA follows: TGTGCCAGCAGCTACCCTGAAGCGGACCAAGAGACCCAGTACTTC. Amino acids: CASSYPEADQETQYF.

This chain connects TRBV25-1 to TRBJ2-2; perhaps TRBD2 as D (6 bases). This CDR3 region has 15 residues. Trimming took 8 bases from V and 4 from J, leaving 17 bases between them. The germline CDR1 and CDR2 sequences are MGHDK and SYGVNS. Written as DNA, the CDR3 is TGTGCCAGCCACAGCGGAGGGTCGCGCACCGGGGAGCTGTTTTTT. Protein sequence: CASHSGGSRTGELFF. Based on the CDR3 plus reference TRBV25-1 and TRBJ2-2, the full variable domain is EADIYQTPRYLVIGTGKKITLECSQTMGHDKMYWYQQDPGMELHLIHYSYGVNSTEKGDLSSESTVSRIRTEHFPLTLESARPSHTSQYLCASHSGGSRTGELFFGEGSRLTVL.

This chain links TRBV5-1 with TRBJ1-1; maybe TRBD1 (5 bases). This CDR3 region has 15 residues. Per germline, CDR1 SGHRS and CDR2 YFSETQ. Between the trimmed V and J ends, which lost 1 base and 1 base, there was a span of 11 bases. CDR3 coding DNA: TGCGCCAGCAGCTTGATGTCGGGGGGGAACACTGAAGCTTTCTTT. Its translation: CASSLMSGGNTEAFF. Drawing the rest from reference TRBV5-1 and TRBJ1-1, the complete variable domain is KAGVTQTPRYLIKTRGQQVTLSCSPISGHRSVSWYQQTPGQGLQFLFEYFSETQRNKGNFPGRFSGRQFSNSRSEMNVSTLELGDSALYLCASSLMSGGNTEAFFGQGTRLTVV.

The V gene is TRBV27, the J gene TRBJ2-2; maybe TRBD2 (7 bases). The CDR3 runs 15 residues. Between the trimmed V and J ends, which lost 3 bases and 5 bases, there was a span of 13 bases. In germline, CDR1 is MNHEY, CDR2 SMNVEV (reference sequence). The CDR3 loop is CASSLGGAGTGELFF. The DNA of the CDR3 is TGTGCCAGCAGTTTGGGGGGGGCTGGGACCGGGGAGCTGTTTTTT.

V and J are TRBV21-1 and TRBJ2-1; the table's TRBD2 call for D was not verified on the DNA. TRBV21-1 is a known pseudogene. The CDR3 sequence is 16 residues long. CDR3 nucleotide sequence: TGTGCCAGCAGCAAAGTGAAGCGGGGGGCTGGCAATGAGCAGTTCTTC. This sequence encodes CASSKVKRGAGNEQFF.

CDR3 amino acids: CASSLGGSGNTEAFF. The CDR3 DNA follows: TGTGCCAGCAGCTTAGGAGGTTCGGGGAACACTGAAGCTTTCTTT. V usage is TRBV7-9 and J usage is TRBJ1-1; unclear D gene. Between the trimmed V and J ends, which lost 1 base and 1 base, there was a span of 10 bases. This CDR3 is 15 amino acids long. Germline V gives CDR1 SEHNR, CDR2 FQNEAQ (reference sequence).

The chain carries TRBV2 and TRBJ2-1; TRBD2 matches at 10 bases. This CDR3 is built from 15 residues. Germline CDR1 and CDR2: SNHLY and FYNNEI. The V gene end was trimmed by 7 bases and the J gene end by 5 bases; junction bases not matched to a gene: 8. The CDR3 loop reads CASKLRTSGNNEQFF. CDR3 bases: TGTGCCAGCAAACTAAGGACTAGCGGAAACAATGAGCAGTTCTTC.

The chain carries TRBV19 and TRBJ1-1; 8 bases match TRBD1. This CDR3 is 14 amino acids long. The germline CDR1 and CDR2 sequences are LNHDA and SQIVND (reference sequence). The ends lost 7 bases at V and 2 bases at J; junction bases unmatched: 6. CDR3 bases: TGTGCCAGTATGCCGGACAGGGTAAACACTGAAGCTTTCTTT. As protein: CASMPDRVNTEAFF.

The gene calls are TRBV30 and TRBJ2-5, with TRBD1 matching 8 bases. J was trimmed by 2 bases and V by 7 bases; bases with no gene match: 3. CDR1 GTSNPN and CDR2 SVGIG come from the germline V gene (reference sequence). The CDR3 contains 12 residues. The CDR3 nucleotides are TGTGCCTACGGGACAGGACAAGAGACCCAGTACTTC. Encoded protein: CAYGTGQETQYF.

This chain uses TRBV30 with TRBJ2-1, with 8 bases fitting TRBD1. CDR3 size: 12 residues. Trimming at V came to 7 bases and at J to 9 bases, leaving 8 bases not matched to a gene. Germline CDR1 reads GTSNPN; CDR2 reads SVGIG (reference sequence). CDR3 loop: CASDRGIGEQFF. In nucleotides, the CDR3 is TGTGCCTCTGACAGGGGCATAGGTGAGCAGTTCTTC.

The rearrangement uses TRBV5-4 and TRBJ2-7, with TRBD2 identical over 8 bases. The CDR3 sequence is 15 residues long. Germline CDR1 and CDR2: SGHNT and YYREEE (reference sequence). The V segment lost 2 bases and the J segment 7 bases; nucleotides outside the gene matches: 11. The CDR3 is CASSFTGRASYEQYF. The CDR3 nucleotides read TGTGCCAGCAGCTTTACCGGGAGGGCCTCGTATGAGCAGTACTTC.

The chain is built from TRBV2 and TRBJ2-7; D ambiguous. The CDR3 consists of 11 residues. Germline V gives CDR1 SNHLY, CDR2 FYNNEI. The V gene lost 7 bases and the J gene lost 3 bases, with 7 bases spanning the gap. The CDR3 sequence: CASMQIYEQYF. Here the CDR3 DNA reads TGTGCCAGCATGCAGATCTACGAGCAGTACTTC.

The rearrangement links TRBV6-1 to TRBJ2-5, with D perhaps TRBD2 (6 bases). CDR3 length: 14 residues. CDR1 and CDR2 (germline): MNHNS, SASEGT. Trimming took off 6 bases at V and 4 bases at J, with 15 bases between the two ends. As DNA, the CDR3 is TGTGCCAGCAGCGTCCTCGGGGGTATAGAGACCCAGTACTTC. Translating gives CASSVLGGIETQYF.

This clone showed up just once. J is TRBJ2-7 and V is TRBV7-2; maybe TRBD1 (5 bases). From germline, CDR1 is SGHTA and CDR2 FQGNSA. The CDR3 length is 15 residues. V lost 1 base and J lost 1, with 11 bases in between. The CDR3 nucleotides read TGTGCCAGCAGCTTAGAAAGGGGAAGATCCTACGAGCAGTACTTC. Translating it yields CASSLERGRSYEQYF.

The genes are TRBV5-1 and TRBJ2-7; 7 positions agree with TRBD2. The V segment lost 0 bases and the J segment 2 bases; nucleotides outside the gene matches: 2. This CDR3 region has 14 residues. Germline assignment: CDR1 SGHRS and CDR2 YFSETQ. The CDR3 DNA sequence: TGCGCCAGCAGCTTGGCCAGCGGGACCTACGAGCAGTACTTC. This encodes CASSLASGTYEQYF.

V usage is TRBV6-6 and J usage is TRBJ2-7; TRBD1 matches at 7 bases. J gave up 1 base and V 5 bases, and 5 bases lay outside the gene matches. The CDR3 is made up of 14 amino acids. Germline CDR1 is MNHNY and CDR2 is SVGAGI (reference sequence). The CDR3 is CASSIGQASYEQYF. CDR3 coding DNA: TGTGCCAGCAGTATTGGACAGGCGTCCTACGAGCAGTACTTC.

This chain links TRBV6-6 with TRBJ2-1, with 8 nucleotides matching TRBD2. Germline CDR1 and CDR2: MNHNY and SVGAGI (reference sequence). The CDR3 has 13 residues. J gave up 4 bases and V 11 bases, and 7 bases lay outside the gene matches. The CDR3 DNA reads as TGTGCCGGCGCTAGCGGGTCTTACAATGAGCAGTTCTTC. Amino acids: CAGASGSYNEQFF.

This chain links TRBV6-6 with TRBJ2-7, with D tentatively TRBD1 (6 bases). Germline CDR1 reads MNHNY; CDR2 reads SVGAGI (reference sequence). The germline V and J ends were trimmed by 6 bases and 5 bases, with 11 bases remaining between them. The CDR3 consists of 12 residues. In DNA form, the CDR3 reads TGTGCCAGCAGCCGAAACAGGGACGAGCAGTACTTC. It encodes CASSRNRDEQYF.

The chain uses TRBV28 and TRBJ2-1; D not resolved. CDR1 and CDR2 from the germline V gene are MDHEN and SYDVKM. The CDR3 consists of 17 residues. V was pared by 2 bases and J by 9 bases, with 23 bases between. CDR3 DNA: TGTGCCAGCAGTTTAGTCAATGGTGGGCGCGCCAACTCTGAGCAGTTCTTC. Its protein is CASSLVNGGRANSEQFF.

The chain links TRBV27 to TRBJ2-2; possible D gene TRBD2, 7 bases. Trimming removed 6 bases from V and 5 bases from J, with 16 bases in between. The CDR3 has 15 residues. Germline V CDR1 and CDR2: MNHEY, SMNVEV (reference sequence). The CDR3, as DNA: TGTGCCAGCAGGGGAGGGGGAAGGGTGACCGGGGAGCTGTTTTTT. It encodes CASRGGGRVTGELFF.

The CDR3 loop reads CASRAGTGGYEQYF. DNA for the CDR3: TGTGCCAGCAGGGCCGGGACAGGGGGCTACGAGCAGTACTTC. V is TRBV28 and J is TRBJ2-7, with 11 nucleotides matching TRBD1. The V gene end was trimmed by 6 bases and the J gene end by 3 bases; junction bases not matched to a gene: 4. CDR3 size: 14 residues. CDR1 is MDHEN, CDR2 SYDVKM, per germline.

The chain uses TRBV7-2 and TRBJ2-7; D unresolved. This CDR3 has 12 residues. Germline V gene data show CDR1 as SGHTA and CDR2 as FQGNSA. With 1 base removed from V and 3 bases from J, the gap between germline ends came to 4 bases. CDR3 amino acids: CASSLVGYEQYF. CDR3 DNA sequence: TGTGCCAGCAGCTTAGTCGGCTACGAGCAGTACTTC.

The chain combines TRBV5-4 with TRBJ2-5, with D tentatively TRBD2 (6 bases). The DNA end lines up better with TRBJ2-7; the J call may be wrong. The germline V gene has CDR1 SGHNT and CDR2 YYREEE (reference sequence). This CDR3 spans 15 amino acids. The CDR3, as DNA: TGTGCCAGCAGCTTGCCGAGGGAGGTTAGCTACGAGCAGTACTTC. Translating gives CASSLPREVSYEQYF.

The CDR3 nucleotides are TGTGCCAGCAGCTTAGTTTTCACAGAACCTGGAAACACCATATATTTT. Amino acids: CASSLVFTEPGNTIYF. The chain has TRBV7-2 and TRBJ1-3; no firm D call. This CDR3 spans 16 amino acids. V lost 1 base, J lost 2 bases, and 12 bases lay in between. The germline CDR1 and CDR2 sequences are SGHTA and FQGNSA. Drawing the rest from reference TRBV7-2 and TRBJ1-3, the complete variable domain is GAGVSQSPSNKVTEKGKDVELRCDPISGHTALYWYRQSLGQGLEFLIYFQGNSAPDKSGLPSDRFSAERTGGSVSTLTIQRTQQEDSAVYLCASSLVFTEPGNTIYFGEGSWLTVV.